Listed below are T cell receptor beta chains from one sample, sequenced in a study of blood T cell repertoires in COVID-19. Assay: immunoSEQ multiplex PCR; the TCRdb copy retains only in-frame clones and omits some. This sample has some 260,000 clones, with around 90% found just once. Sequenced sample: PBMCs or T cells enriched from blood (not recorded which). The receptors shown here come from a woman aged 25 to 39 with acute COVID-19. Both conserved end residues are part of each CDR3. A D gene is named only where the DNA matches it firmly. Size is omitted from some rows. Given values are once, few, many or a class for expanded clones.

-	TRBV10-2	-	12	TRBJ1-5	TGCGCCAGCAGAGCCGCGAATCAGCCCCAGCATTTT	CASRAANQPQHF
-	TRBV25-1	-	14	TRBJ2-5	TGTGCCAGCAGTGGAATCAGTGTCCAAGAGACCCAGTACTTC	CASSGISVQETQYF
-	TRBV6-5	TRBD1	12	TRBJ1-4	TGTGCCAGCAGGCAGGGGGGTGAAAAACTGTTTTTT	CASRQGGEKLFF
once	TRBV6-5	TRBD1	14	TRBJ1-5	TGTGCCAGCAGTTACGGCAGGGGGGCTCAGCCCCAGCATTTT	CASSYGRGAQPQHF
-	TRBV27	TRBD1	15	TRBJ1-2	TGTGCCAGCAGTTCCATGAACAGGGGGCAGGTTGGCTACACCTTC	CASSSMNRGQVGYTF
-	TRBV4-1	-	16	TRBJ2-1	TGCGCCAGCAGCAGTGGGAGCGACTTCTCCTACAATGAGCAGTTCTTC	CASSSGSDFSYNEQFF
few	TRBV19	TRBD1	16	TRBJ1-5	TGTGCCAGTAGTCTCGGAGGGGGCGCGGGGTTTCAGCCCCAGCATTTT	CASSLGGGAGFQPQHF
-	TRBV10-1	-	16	TRBJ2-3	TGCGCCAGCAGTGAGTCGATTAGGACTAGCACAGATACGCAGTATTTT	CASSESIRTSTDTQYF
-	TRBV11-1	TRBD2	16	TRBJ2-1	TGTGCCAGCAGCTTAGCGGACCCGGGACTAGTTGGCGAGCAGTTCTTC	CASSLADPGLVGEQFF
-	TRBV6-5	-	15	TRBJ1-3	TGTGCCAGCAGTACCCAAGGGGGCTCTGGAAACACCATATATTTT	CASSTQGGSGNTIYF
once	TRBV12-3/TRBV12-4	-	13	TRBJ1-2	TGTGCCAGCAGTTCACAGGGAAACTATGGCTACACCTTC	CASSSQGNYGYTF
-	TRBV6-5	-	14	TRBJ1-2	TGTGCCAGCAGCCGAATTAAGAGGGACTATGGCTACACCTTC	CASSRIKRDYGYTF
-	TRBV27	-	14	TRBJ2-7	TGTGCCAGCAGTTTGATCACAAACAGCCGGGAGCAGTACTTC	CASSLITNSREQYF
-	TRBV5-1	-	16	TRBJ1-2	TGCGCCAGCAGCGCTTTGGGCCGCCGGGGTTTCTATGGCTACACCTTC	CASSALGRRGFYGYTF
-	TRBV27	-	14	TRBJ2-1	TGTGCCAGCAGTTTCCTTCCTGGCGGTAATGAGCAGTTCTTC	CASSFLPGGNEQFF
-	TRBV9	TRBD2	17	TRBJ2-1	TGTGCCAGCAGCGACGCTCTAAGCGGGAGTGGTAACAATGAGCAGTTCTTC	CASSDALSGSGNNEQFF
-	TRBV5-6	-	17	TRBJ1-3	TGTGCCAGCAGCTACGCAGGGAAGTTTGGGTCTGGAAACACCATATATTTT	CASSYAGKFGSGNTIYF
-	TRBV27	TRBD2	15	TRBJ2-2	TGTGCCAGCAGCAACCTAGCGGCGAACACCGGGGAGCTGTTTTTT	CASSNLAANTGELFF
-	TRBV5-1	-	14	TRBJ1-2	TGCGCCAGCAGCCTGGCCGGAGGGAGGTATGGCTACACCTTC	CASSLAGGRYGYTF
-	TRBV5-1	-	20	TRBJ1-2	TGCGCCAGCAGCTCCGCGAAAATTAGACGGATGACAGGATTCAACTATGGCTACACCTTC	CASSSAKIRRMTGFNYGYTF
-	TRBV30	-	15	TRBJ1-6	TGTGCCTGGAGTGCAGGGACACCGTATAATTCACCCCTCCACTTT	CAWSAGTPYNSPLHF
-	TRBV9	-	14	TRBJ1-1	TGTGCCAGCAGCGTAGAACCAGGGAACACTGAAGCTTTCTTT	CASSVEPGNTEAFF
-	TRBV3-1/TRBV3-2	-	18	TRBJ1-6	TGTGCCAGCAGCCAAACATGCCTACAATGCAGGTCTAATTCACCCCTCCACTTT	CASSQTCLQCRSNSPLHF
once	TRBV11-2	-	17	TRBJ1-1	TGTGCCAGCAGCTTTGTGCCCCAATACCAACAGGGCACTGAAGCTTTCTTT	CASSFVPQYQQGTEAFF
-	TRBV28	TRBD1	13	TRBJ1-2	TGTGCCAGTGGGGACAGTCTTAACTATGGCTACACCTTC	CASGDSLNYGYTF
-	TRBV27	-	17	TRBJ2-1	TGTGCCAGCAGTACTATTGGCCTACGGTCAAGTGACAATGAGCAGTTCTTC	CASSTIGLRSSDNEQFF
-	TRBV9	-	13	TRBJ2-7	TGTGCCAGCAGCGTAGTGGGAGTAGGCGAGCAGTACTTC	CASSVVGVGEQYF
-	TRBV19	TRBD2	15	TRBJ2-1	TGTGCCAGTAGTATAGAAACTAGCGGGAGTGTTGAGCAGTTCTTC	CASSIETSGSVEQFF
-	TRBV5-8	-	15	TRBJ2-6	TGTGCCAGCAGCCGACAGGTCTCTGGGGCCAACGTCCTGACTTTC	CASSRQVSGANVLTF
-	TRBV19	-	16	TRBJ1-5	TGTGCCAGTAGTCAAATTAAAGGAGGTAGCAATCAGCCCCAGCATTTT	CASSQIKGGSNQPQHF
-	TRBV5-1	-	16	TRBJ2-2	TGCGCCAGCAGCTTGAAGGGGCAGGGCGGAAACGGGGAGCTGTTTTTT	CASSLKGQGGNGELFF
once	TRBV7-3	TRBD1	16	TRBJ2-3	TGTGCCAGCAGCCTAAGGACAGGGGATGCGGCAGATACGCAGTATTTT	CASSLRTGDAADTQYF
-	TRBV19	-	15	TRBJ2-7	TGTGCCAGTGCCCCCGCCATGCAGGGCCCCTACGAGCAGTACTTC	CASAPAMQGPYEQYF
-	TRBV15	-	13	TRBJ2-7	TGTGCCACCAGCAGTCCCACTGGACTACCGCAGTACTTC	CATSSPTGLPQYF
-	TRBV5-1	TRBD2	14	TRBJ2-5	TGCGCCAGCAGCTTAAGACTAGCTGGTGAGACCCAGTACTTC	CASSLRLAGETQYF
-	TRBV2	TRBD2	14	TRBJ2-2	TGTGCCATGTTGATGGGGGGGACCACCGGGGAGCTGTTTTTT	CAMLMGGTTGELFF
-	TRBV5-1	TRBD1	16	TRBJ2-5	TGCGCCAGCAGCTACATTTCGACAGGGGGGATAGAGACCCAGTACTTC	CASSYISTGGIETQYF
few	TRBV2	-	14	TRBJ1-1	TGTGCCAGCAGTGAAAGAGGCCTGAACACTGAAGCTTTCTTT	CASSERGLNTEAFF
-	TRBV12-3/TRBV12-4	-	12	TRBJ2-2	TGTGCCAGCACCCTCGGGGCCGGGGAGCTGTTTTTT	CASTLGAGELFF
-	TRBV28	-	11	TRBJ2-1	TGTGCCAGCAGCCTAGGAATTGAGCAGTTCTTC	CASSLGIEQFF